The 11 T cell receptor beta chains given below trace back to one sample, sequenced in a study of memory CD4+ T cells and cytomegalovirus serostatus. Produced via immunoSEQ multiplex PCR; TCRdb's table is partial and in-frame only. This table has about 58,000 clones, more than 70% appearing once. Single viable CD3+CD4+CD8-CD45RO+ cells were sorted as the memory CD4+ T cells. The specimen sequenced was memory CD4+ T cells from blood. Receptor source: an adult in good health and CMV-seronegative. Some clones in this sample may be carry-over from other donors' samples.

CDR3 protein: CAWSVPQGWADTQYF. The DNA of the CDR3 is TGTGCCTGGAGTGTCCCACAGGGATGGGCAGATACGCAGTATTTT. This chain connects TRBV30 to TRBJ2-3; possible D gene TRBD1, 6 bases. The CDR3 runs 15 residues. Germline CDR1 reads GTSNPN; CDR2 reads SVGIG (reference sequence). Trimming removed 0 bases from V and 4 bases from J, with 14 bases in between. The entire variable domain, with the rest obtained from reference TRBV30 and TRBJ2-3, is as follows: SQTIHQWPATLVQPVGSPLSLECTVEGTSNPNLYWYRQAAGRGLQLLFYSVGIGQISSEVPQNLSASRPQDRQFILSSKKLLLSDSGFYLCAWSVPQGWADTQYFGPGTRLTVL.

This clone is a singleton in its sample. This chain joins TRBV28 and TRBJ2-6; D call uncertain. The CDR3 spans 13 residues. Looked up from germline, CDR1 is MDHEN and CDR2 is SYDVKM. The V and J ends lost 1 base and 2 bases respectively, with 0 bases between them. CDR3: CASSLSGANVLTF. The CDR3 DNA sequence: TGTGCCAGCAGTTTATCTGGGGCCAACGTCCTGACTTTC.

This chain joins TRBV5-5 and TRBJ1-2, with 9 bases lining up with TRBD1. The CDR3 covers 16 residues. Germline V gives CDR1 SGHKS, CDR2 YYEKEE (reference sequence). V shed 0 bases and J 7 bases; nucleotides not matched to a gene: 10. CDR3 nucleotide sequence: TGTGCCAGCAGCTTGGATCCTGGGGGACAGGGCGGTGGCTACACCTTC. Residues: CASSLDPGGQGGGYTF.

This clone came up once. The genes are TRBV21-1 and TRBJ1-4. TRBV21-1 constitutes a pseudogene. The CDR3 runs 15 residues. CDR3: CASSKDGRHHEKLFF. The DNA for the CDR3 is TGTGCCAGCAGCAAAGATGGCCGGCACCATGAAAAACTGTTTTTT.

The rearrangement uses TRBV2 and TRBJ2-3; 7 positions match TRBD1. The CDR3 totals 15 residues. Germline V gives CDR1 SNHLY, CDR2 FYNNEI. J lost 4 bases, V lost 3 bases, and 7 bases had no gene match. As DNA, the CDR3 is TGTGCCAGCAGTGACGATTTCCAGGGGGCAGATACGCAGTATTTT. This codes for CASSDDFQGADTQYF.

This clone was found once. The V and J genes are TRBV25-1 and TRBJ2-1; 11 bases line up with TRBD2. Losses at the gene ends were 2 bases for V and 5 bases for J; bases not matched to a gene: 5. CDR3 length: 16 residues. The germline CDR1 and CDR2 sequences are MGHDK and SYGVNS. Written as DNA, the CDR3 is TGTGCCAGCAGTGAACCCTCTAGCGGGAGGAACAATGAGCAGTTCTTC. Translating it yields CASSEPSSGRNNEQFF.

CDR3 sequence: CASSVGGQSSPLHF. CDR3 coding DNA: TGTGCCAGCAGCGTCGGGGGGCAAAGTTCACCCCTCCACTTT. The chain recombines TRBV11-2 with TRBJ1-6; possible D gene TRBD1, 6 bases. The CDR3 has 14 amino acids. Per the germline V gene, CDR1 is SGHAT and CDR2 is FQNNGV. Between the trimmed V and J ends, which lost 5 bases and 9 bases, there was a span of 14 bases.

The gene calls are TRBV9 and TRBJ1-1; D is undetermined. V was pared by 4 bases and J by 7 bases, with 17 bases between. Germline V CDR1 and CDR2: SGDLS, YYNGEE. The CDR3 consists of 14 residues. This CDR3 is CASSSGGWVSEAFF. The DNA for the CDR3 is TGTGCCAGCAGCTCCGGAGGGTGGGTGAGTGAAGCTTTCTTT.

This chain links TRBV7-2 with TRBJ1-3; D gene ambiguous. The CDR3 has 15 amino acids. CDR1 SGHTA and CDR2 FQGNSA come from the germline V gene. Trimming removed 1 base at V and 2 bases at J, with 9 bases between. The CDR3 here is CASSLVRRAGNTIYF. The CDR3 nucleotides are TGTGCCAGCAGCTTAGTACGGAGGGCTGGAAACACCATATATTTT.

This clone was observed a few times. In DNA form, the CDR3 reads TGTGCCAGCAGTTTAAAGACGGACGGCAAAGGAAACACCATATATTTT. The encoded protein is CASSLKTDGKGNTIYF. This chain joins TRBV27 and TRBJ1-3; no reliable D call. V was pared by 2 bases and J by 4 bases, with 15 bases between. Germline loops: CDR1 MNHEY, CDR2 SMNVEV (reference sequence). The CDR3 is made up of 16 amino acids.

The chain links TRBV7-6 to TRBJ2-2; D unresolved. V was trimmed by 0 bases and J by 6 bases, leaving 11 bases between them. The CDR3 runs 15 residues. Germline V lookup: CDR1 SGHVS, CDR2 FNYEAQ. Here the CDR3 reads CASSLASTSPGELFF. The CDR3 nucleotides read TGTGCCAGCAGCTTAGCAAGCACCTCTCCCGGGGAGCTGTTTTTT.